The clone carrying this T cell receptor beta chain was seen a single time. As yet, its antigen is unknown. It was uncontrolled infection, other autoimmune disease, pregnancy or lactation that excluded patients. Diagnoses used clinical symptoms, serum thyroxine and TRAb, thyroid ultrasound and orbital computed tomography. Cells are PBMCs isolated from over 7.5 ml of fresh blood. The data were obtained in a study of T cells in Graves' hyperthyroidism and ophthalmopathy. TCR beta CDR3 regions were amplified from RNA. An initial round of RT-PCR targeting the TCR CDR3 relied on the HTBI primer set. TCRdb called the multiplex PCR reads again in MiXCR, with one record for every CDR3 protein. The sample gives 600,000 or so distinct CDR3 sequences, around 15% of which show up once; less than 4.5% is in the top ten. Study-wide points: Within blood appeared most thyroid clonotypes that had expanded above 0.001.

The TCR was taken from a woman aged 25 to 39 with Graves' hyperthyroidism. The sample was blood.

DNA for the CDR3: TGTGCCAGCAGCTTAGATAAGGCACCCCTCCACTTT. It codes for CASSLDKAPLHF. The chain couples TRBV7-9 to TRBJ1-6, with D unclear. Germline assignment: CDR1 SEHNR and CDR2 FQNEAQ (reference sequence). This CDR3 contains 12 residues. Trimming removed 1 base at V and 11 bases at J, with 6 bases between.